This paragraph reports one T cell receptor beta chain. Its specificity is unknown. One entry per CDR3 protein, called by TCRdb with MiXCR from the 5' RACE reads. This sample has 1.5 million to 2 million distinct CDR3 sequences, with around a third found just once. The data derive from a study of identical twins. Whole-study findings and limits: Whereas memory repertoires showed no such difference, abundant cord blood beta clonotypes carried fewer insertions. Twin pairs had excess sharing that was weaker in beta out-of-frame sequences.

This CDR3 contains 13 residues. Per the germline V gene, CDR1 is LGHDT and CDR2 is YNNKEL (reference sequence). V lost 8 bases and J 0 bases, leaving 9 bases between the germline ends. The TCR comes from a newborn girl in good health. Material for sequencing was cord blood. The V and J genes are TRBV3-1 and TRBJ2-3, with unresolved D. The CDR3 is CASRYTSTDTQYF. The CDR3 coding sequence is TGTGCCAGCCGATATACTAGCACAGATACGCAGTATTTT.